The 16 T cell receptor beta chains listed next were all sequenced from one sample in a study of blood T cell repertoires in COVID-19. Clones were sequenced by immunoSEQ multiplex PCR, and TCRdb holds only the in-frame ones, with some missing. The repertoire holds approximately 150,000 clones, with 70% to 90% as singletons. The specimen was peripheral blood. Receptors were obtained from a man between 65 and 79 years old with acute or convalescent COVID-19.

This clone was detected a few times. V usage is TRBV7-9 and J usage is TRBJ1-2, with 7 bases that match TRBD1. Germline CDR1 is SEHNR and CDR2 is FQNEAQ (reference sequence). Trimming cost V 2 bases and J 5 bases; bases outside gene matches: 5. This CDR3 is built from 14 residues. The CDR3 sequence: CASSLPTGSYGYTF. Here the CDR3 DNA reads TGTGCCAGCAGCTTACCGACAGGGTCGTATGGCTACACCTTC.

The chain joins TRBV7-2 to TRBJ2-2; TRBD1 matches 12 bases. Per the germline V gene, CDR1 is SGHTA and CDR2 is FQGNSA. CDR3 length equals 17 residues. V was clipped by 6 bases and J by 6 bases; unmatched bases: 11. CDR3 in amino acids: CASRSGQGQGASGELFF. The CDR3 DNA is TGTGCCAGCAGATCCGGGCAGGGACAGGGGGCGTCCGGGGAGCTGTTTTTT. The full variable domain, completed using reference TRBV7-2 and TRBJ2-2, is GAGVSQSPSNKVTEKGKDVELRCDPISGHTALYWYRQSLGQGLEFLIYFQGNSAPDKSGLPSDRFSAERTGGSVSTLTIQRTQQEDSAVYLCASRSGQGQGASGELFFGEGSRLTVL.

The chain employs TRBV7-3 and TRBJ1-1; TRBD1 might be the D (5 bases). This CDR3 is 15 amino acids long. Per germline, CDR1 SGHTA and CDR2 FQGTGA. Deletions cut 1 base from V and 5 bases from J, with 14 bases between. The CDR3 DNA reads as TGTGCCAGCAGCTTAATGGGGCAGGCCATAACTGAAGCTTTCTTT. Translating it yields CASSLMGQAITEAFF.

As concerns this clone: The sample contains more than one DNA sequence encoding this CDR3. This chain joins TRBV6-5 and TRBJ2-5; tentatively, D is TRBD1 (5 bases). The germline gives CDR1 MNHEY, CDR2 SVGAGI. V dropped 0 bases and J dropped 1 base, with 9 bases sitting between them. The CDR3 spans 15 residues. CDR3 sequence: CASSYSGHLQETQYF. The CDR3 coding sequence is TGTGCCAGCAGTTACTCAGGACATCTCCAAGAGACCCAGTACTTC.

This sequence joins TRBV28 and TRBJ2-5; possible D gene TRBD2, 5 bases. CDR3 length: 15 amino acids. V was clipped by 5 bases and J by 4 bases, with 17 bases between them. Germline V gives CDR1 MDHEN, CDR2 SYDVKM. Here the CDR3 DNA reads TGTGCCAGCAGTAGGACTCAGGAGTTTAGAGAGACCCAGTACTTC. It yields the protein CASSRTQEFRETQYF.

The V call is TRBV28, the J call TRBJ1-4; TRBD1 agrees at 9 bases. CDR1 is MDHEN, CDR2 SYDVKM, per germline. Losses at the gene ends were 6 bases for V and 0 bases for J; bases not matched to a gene: 11. CDR3 length: 18 residues. This CDR3 reads CASSPPGQGVATNEKLFF. CDR3 in DNA: TGTGCCAGCAGCCCTCCGGGACAGGGTGTAGCAACTAATGAAAAACTGTTTTTT.

The V call is TRBV11-2, the J call TRBJ2-1; 8 bases are shared with TRBD1. CDR1 is SGHAT and CDR2 is FQNNGV in the germline V gene. The V and J ends lost 6 bases and 5 bases, in that order; junction bases with no gene match: 9. The CDR3 has 15 amino acids. CDR3 bases: TGTGCCAGCAGACACGACAGGGGAATGGACAATGAGCAGTTCTTC. Amino acids: CASRHDRGMDNEQFF.

CDR3 in DNA: TGTGCCAGCAGTCCGACAGGAGGCTATGGCTACACCTTC. This sequence encodes CASSPTGGYGYTF. The V call is TRBV27, the J call TRBJ1-2, with D tentatively TRBD1 (6 bases). The germline gives CDR1 MNHEY, CDR2 SMNVEV (reference sequence). The CDR3 runs 13 residues. V gave up 5 bases and J gave up 4 bases, with 11 bases separating them.

CDR3 region: CASSLRTGVNTEAFF. The CDR3 DNA reads as TGTGCCAGCAGCCTACGGACAGGGGTGAACACTGAAGCTTTCTTT. V gene TRBV5-6 combines with J gene TRBJ1-1; 9 nucleotides line up with TRBD1. The V gene's germline CDR1 is SGHDT and CDR2 YYEEEE. V lost 4 bases to trimming and J lost 0 bases; unmatched junction nucleotides: 4. The CDR3 runs 15 residues.

This clone was recorded once. The rearrangement links TRBV25-1 to TRBJ2-7; 7 bases agree with TRBD1. Looked up from germline, CDR1 is MGHDK and CDR2 is SYGVNS. The CDR3 extends over 16 amino acids. The ends lost 4 bases at V and 3 bases at J; junction bases unmatched: 12. CDR3 nucleotides: TGTGCCAGCAGTGGATTTCGGACAGGAGGACACTACGAGCAGTACTTC. Translating it yields CASSGFRTGGHYEQYF.

The V call is TRBV4-2, the J call TRBJ2-1; D may be TRBD1 (6 bases). The CDR3 is 13 residues long. V gave up 7 bases and J gave up 6 bases, with 13 bases separating them. Germline CDR1 reads LGHNA; CDR2 reads YNFKEQ. CDR3 DNA: TGTGCCAGCACCACAGGGTTCGGCAATGAGCAGTTCTTC. Its translation: CASTTGFGNEQFF.

The V call is TRBV5-4, the J call TRBJ2-7; 10 nucleotides line up with TRBD2. CDR3 size: 16 residues. With V trimmed by 0 bases and J by 2 bases, 5 bases remained unmatched. CDR1 is SGHNT, CDR2 YYREEE, per germline (reference sequence). CDR3 amino acids: CASSLATSGTPYEQYF. In DNA form, the CDR3 reads TGTGCCAGCAGCTTGGCCACTAGCGGGACCCCCTACGAGCAGTACTTC.

The chain joins TRBV19 to TRBJ2-2; 8 bases match TRBD1. Per germline, CDR1 LNHDA and CDR2 SQIVND (reference sequence). The V gene end was trimmed by 10 bases and the J gene end by 1 base; junction bases not matched to a gene: 5. This CDR3 region has 14 residues. The CDR3, as DNA: TGTGCCACTCGGACAGGGTTGAACACCGGGGAGCTGTTTTTT. Its translation: CATRTGLNTGELFF.

The chain uses TRBV4-2 and TRBJ2-6, with D possibly TRBD1 on 6 matching bases. V was pared by 1 base and J by 0 bases, with 10 bases between. Germline V gene data show CDR1 as LGHNA and CDR2 as YNFKEQ. The CDR3 contains 17 residues. In nucleotides, the CDR3 is TGTGCCAGCAGCCAAGTTACAGGGAACTCTGGGGCCAACGTCCTGACTTTC. It specifies CASSQVTGNSGANVLTF.

The chain recombines TRBV29-1 with TRBJ1-2; 8 bases map to TRBD1. Germline loops: CDR1 SQVTM, CDR2 ANQGSEA. The CDR3 spans 14 residues. The J segment lost 1 base and the V segment lost 6 bases, leaving 7 bases of the junction unmatched. The CDR3 loop is CSVSDRGSNYGYTF. CDR3 DNA sequence: TGCAGCGTCTCCGACAGGGGAAGTAACTATGGCTACACCTTC.

The chain carries TRBV6-1 and TRBJ2-1; TRBD2 matches 8 bases. The length of the CDR3 is 16 residues. The V and J ends lost 4 bases and 2 bases, in that order; junction bases with no gene match: 7. CDR1 is MNHNS, CDR2 SASEGT, per germline. Here the CDR3 DNA reads TGTGCCAGCAGTGGAATAGCGGGATTAACCTACAATGAGCAGTTCTTC. As protein: CASSGIAGLTYNEQFF.